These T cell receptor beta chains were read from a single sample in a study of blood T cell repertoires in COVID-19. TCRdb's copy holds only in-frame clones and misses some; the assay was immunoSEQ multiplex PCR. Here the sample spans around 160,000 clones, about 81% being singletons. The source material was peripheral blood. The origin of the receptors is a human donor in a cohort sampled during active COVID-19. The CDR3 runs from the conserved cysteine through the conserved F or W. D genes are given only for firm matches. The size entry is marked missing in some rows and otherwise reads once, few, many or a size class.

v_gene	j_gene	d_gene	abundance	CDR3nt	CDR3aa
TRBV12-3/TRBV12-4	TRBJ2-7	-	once	TGTGCCAGCAGCGGACAGTCCTACGAGCAGTACTTC	CASSGQSYEQYF
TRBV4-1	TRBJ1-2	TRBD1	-	TGCGCCAGCAGCCCCCCGGAAGGGGGCGTTGGCTACACCTTC	CASSPPEGGVGYTF
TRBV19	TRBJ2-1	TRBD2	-	TGTGCCAGTAGTATGACGCGGGAGGGCAACAATGAGCAGTTCTTC	CASSMTREGNNEQFF
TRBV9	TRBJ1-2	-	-	TGTGCCAGCAGCGTGCAAGGGAGAGATGGCTACACCTTC	CASSVQGRDGYTF
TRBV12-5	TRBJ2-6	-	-	TGTGCTAGTGGGTCCAGCGGAGTATCTGGGGCCAACGTCCTGACTTTC	CASGSSGVSGANVLTF
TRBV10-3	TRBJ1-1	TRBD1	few	TGTGCATCAAGAACGGGACAGGCCACTGAAGCTTTCTTT	CASRTGQATEAFF
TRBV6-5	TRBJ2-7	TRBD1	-	TGTGCCAGCAAGGCCGGGACAGGGAGCTACGAGCAGTACTTC	CASKAGTGSYEQYF
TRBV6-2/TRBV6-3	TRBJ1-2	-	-	TGTGCCAGCAGTTACCGTCCGGGGAGCGGCTACACCTTC	CASSYRPGSGYTF
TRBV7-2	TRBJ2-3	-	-	TGTGCCAGCAGCTCCAAGCAGGAGGGCCGGAATACGCAGTATTTT	CASSSKQEGRNTQYF
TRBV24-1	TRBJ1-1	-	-	TGTGCCACCAGTGATTTGCGCGGGACTCAAGCTTTCTTT	CATSDLRGTQAFF
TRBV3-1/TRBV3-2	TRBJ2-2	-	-	TGTGCCAGCAGCCTCCCCTTCGGGGGCGGGAGCACCACCGGGGAGCTGTTTTTT	CASSLPFGGGSTTGELFF
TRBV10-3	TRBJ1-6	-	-	TGTGCCATCAGGCAGGGGCTGAATTCACCCCTCCACTTT	CAIRQGLNSPLHF
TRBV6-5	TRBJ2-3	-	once	TGTGCCAGCAGTTACTTCAGACTAGCAGATACGCAGTATTTT	CASSYFRLADTQYF
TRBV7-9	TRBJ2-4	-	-	TGTGCCAGCAGCCGACCGGGACTAGCCAAAAACATTCAGTACTTC	CASSRPGLAKNIQYF
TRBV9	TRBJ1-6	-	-	TGTGCCAGCAGCGTAGGGGCAAATTCACCCCTCCACTTT	CASSVGANSPLHF
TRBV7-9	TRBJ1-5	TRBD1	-	TGTGCCAGCAGCTTAGGGGGGACAGGGGTAGCTCAGCCCCAGCATTTT	CASSLGGTGVAQPQHF
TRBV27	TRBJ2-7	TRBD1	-	TGTGCCAGCAGTCCGAGCGTCGGGGACAGCTCCTACGAGCAGTACTTC	CASSPSVGDSSYEQYF
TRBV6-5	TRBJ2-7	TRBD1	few	TGTGCCAGCAGTACAGGGGACAAGTACTTC	CASSTGDKYF
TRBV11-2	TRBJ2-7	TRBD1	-	TGTGCCAGCAGCTTTACAGGGGCCTACGAGCAGTACTTC	CASSFTGAYEQYF
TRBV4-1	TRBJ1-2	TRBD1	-	TGCGCCAGCAGCCAGGACAGGGATCGGGTCTATGGCTACACCTTC	CASSQDRDRVYGYTF